The next 12 T cell receptor beta chains were all read from a single sample in a study of blood T cell repertoires in COVID-19. Assay: immunoSEQ multiplex PCR; the TCRdb copy retains only in-frame clones and omits some. The sample yields roughly 230,000 clones, roughly 80% seen once. The sample comprised peripheral blood. The receptors derive from a woman between 45 and 60 years old with acute or convalescent COVID-19.

The chain joins TRBV19 to TRBJ2-3; D is possibly TRBD1 (5 bases). CDR1 is LNHDA, CDR2 SQIVND, per germline (reference sequence). This CDR3 has 14 residues. V lost 3 bases and J 0 bases, leaving 7 bases between the germline ends. The CDR3 region is CASSMAGSTDTQYF. DNA for the CDR3: TGTGCCAGTAGTATGGCAGGGAGCACAGATACGCAGTATTTT.

V usage is TRBV19 and J usage is TRBJ2-3; 8 bases line up with TRBD2. CDR1 and CDR2 (germline): LNHDA, SQIVND (reference sequence). The CDR3 is 13 amino acids. V lost 4 bases and J lost 8; bases outside the gene matches: 5. The CDR3, as DNA: TGTGCCAGTAGTAGGAACGGGGGGGGTACGCAGTATTTT. This codes for CASSRNGGGTQYF. Full variable domain (outside the CDR3, taken from reference TRBV19 and TRBJ2-3): DGGITQSPKYLFRKEGQNVTLSCEQNLNHDAMYWYRQDPGQGLRLIYYSQIVNDFQKGDIAEGYSVSREKKESFPLTVTSAQKNPTAFYLCASSRNGGGTQYFGPGTRLTVL.

This clone was counted between two and nine times. The V gene is TRBV6-5, the J gene TRBJ1-4; 9 bases map to TRBD1. This CDR3 region has 15 residues. The ends lost 7 bases at V and 5 bases at J; junction bases unmatched: 8. Germline-derived CDR1 and CDR2 are MNHEY and SVGAGI. The DNA of the CDR3 is TGTGCCAGCAAATCCACCGGGACAGGGAATGAAAAACTGTTTTTT. Protein sequence: CASKSTGTGNEKLFF.

J is TRBJ1-2 and V is TRBV28; D may be TRBD1 (6 bases). V lost 4 bases to trimming and J lost 3 bases, with 12 bases between them. CDR3 size: 14 residues. Germline V gene lookup returns CDR1 MDHEN and CDR2 SYDVKM. The DNA for the CDR3 is TGTGCCAGCAGTTCTGGGGGCTTGTACTATGGCTACACCTTC. Its translation is CASSSGGLYYGYTF.

CDR3 DNA: TGTGCCAGCAGTCGCCGGACTAGCGGGGGCCCCACAGATACGCAGTATTTT. Translated: CASSRRTSGGPTDTQYF. The chain has TRBV6-2 or TRBV6-3 and TRBJ2-3, with 13 bases aligning to TRBD2. This CDR3 region has 17 residues. The ends lost 5 bases at V and 2 bases at J; junction bases unmatched: 7. Germline V CDR1 and CDR2: MNHEY, SVGEGT.

In this sample, this clone turned up a few times. V usage is TRBV11-1 and J usage is TRBJ1-1; TRBD1 is a possible D gene (5 bases). In germline, CDR1 is SGHAT, CDR2 FQDESV (reference sequence). This CDR3 comprises 13 residues. V dropped 7 bases and J dropped 1 base, with 10 bases sitting between them. The DNA of the CDR3 is TGTGCCAGCACCTTTACAGGGAACACTGAAGCTTTCTTT. Translating it yields CASTFTGNTEAFF. The variable domain in full, completed from reference TRBV11-1 and TRBJ1-1, reads EAEVAQSPRYKITEKSQAVAFWCDPISGHATLYWYRQILGQGPELLVQFQDESVVDDSQLPKDRFSAERLKGVDSTLKIQPAELGDSAMYLCASTFTGNTEAFFGQGTRLTVV.

Turning to this clone: In the same sample, other DNA sequences code for this CDR3. The rearrangement joins TRBV6-5 to TRBJ1-3; TRBD1 aligns across 7 bases. The CDR3 is made up of 15 amino acids. Germline-derived CDR1 and CDR2 are MNHEY and SVGAGI. V gave up 6 bases and J gave up 0 bases; unmatched junction bases: 5. The CDR3 reads CASSPRTGSGNTIYF. CDR3 coding DNA: TGTGCCAGCAGCCCGAGGACAGGCTCTGGAAACACCATATATTTT.

This clone was counted a single time. This chain connects TRBV28 to TRBJ1-2; 8 bases are a match to TRBD1. CDR1 is MDHEN, CDR2 SYDVKM, per germline. Trimming at V came to 2 bases and at J to 8 bases, leaving 7 bases not matched to a gene. The CDR3 loop spans 14 amino acids. The CDR3 coding sequence is TGTGCCAGCAGTTTACCGACAGGGGTTAGAGGCTACACCTTC. Residues: CASSLPTGVRGYTF.

The rearrangement uses TRBV4-2 and TRBJ1-1, with D tentatively TRBD1 (5 bases). The germline CDR1 and CDR2 sequences are LGHNA and YNFKEQ. CDR3 length: 15 residues. V dropped 6 bases and J dropped 0 bases, with 14 bases sitting between them. This CDR3 is CASSPRGGVNTEAFF. The CDR3 DNA reads TGTGCCAGCAGTCCCCGGGGAGGGGTGAACACTGAAGCTTTCTTT.

The chain uses TRBV7-9 and TRBJ2-1, with D perhaps TRBD2 (6 bases). Germline-derived CDR1 and CDR2 are SEHNR and FQNEAQ (reference sequence). Between the trimmed V and J ends, which lost 2 bases and 3 bases, there was a span of 11 bases. This CDR3 is built from 15 residues. The DNA for the CDR3 is TGTGCCAGCAGCTTATGGGTAGCGGACTACAATGAGCAGTTCTTC. This gives the protein CASSLWVADYNEQFF.

The chain has TRBV20-1 and TRBJ2-6; no clear D gene. Trimming took 3 bases from V and 0 from J, leaving 6 bases between them. The CDR3 is 14 residues long. Germline CDR1 and CDR2: DFQATT and SNEGSKA (reference sequence). The CDR3 DNA reads as TGCAGTGCTAGTCCCATCTCTGGGGCCAACGTCCTGACTTTC. This codes for CSASPISGANVLTF.

This clone was observed a single time. This rearrangement joins TRBV28 to TRBJ1-1; perhaps TRBD1 as D (5 bases). CDR3 length equals 14 residues. CDR1 and CDR2 from the germline V gene are MDHEN and SYDVKM. V lost 5 bases, J lost 5 bases, and 15 bases lay in between. CDR3: CASSRLGGGTEAFF. For the CDR3, the DNA is TGTGCCAGCAGTCGACTCGGGGGTGGGACTGAAGCTTTCTTT.